Listed below are T cell receptor beta chains from one sample, sequenced in a study of T-cell reconstitution after alpha-beta-depleted transplantation in children. TCRdb re-analysed the PCR reads in MiXCR, keeping a single row per CDR3 protein. Seen here are about 170,000 distinct CDR3 sequences, around 10% observed once, and the top ten hold roughly 13%. The starting material was PBMCs, obtained before TCRalphabeta/CD19-depleted stem cell transplant. These receptors all stem from a boy younger than 10 with acute myeloid leukemia, due to receive a stem cell transplant. CDR3s include the opening cysteine and the closing phenylalanine or tryptophan. D genes are given only for firm matches. Rows may omit the clone size; those that give it use once, few, many or a size class.

d_call	v_call	j_call	clone_size	cdr3_aa	cdr3_nt
.	TRBV18	TRBJ2-6	.	CASHSSSGANVLTF	TGTGCCAGCCACTCCAGCTCTGGGGCCAACGTCCTGACTTTC
.	TRBV10-3	TRBJ2-2	.	CAISSRGTGELFF	TGTGCCATCAGTTCCCGGGGCACCGGGGAGCTGTTTTTT
.	TRBV5-4	TRBJ1-3	once	CASSLWGAGNTIYF	TGTGCCAGCAGCTTGTGGGGGGCTGGAAACACCATATATTTT
.	TRBV19	TRBJ1-5	few	CASTQLGSGNQPQHF	TGTGCCAGTACCCAGCTTGGATCGGGCAATCAGCCCCAGCATTTT
.	TRBV5-1	TRBJ1-5	once	CASSLDWNSNQPQHF	TGCGCCAGCAGCTTGGACTGGAATAGCAATCAGCCCCAGCATTTT
.	TRBV20-1	TRBJ1-1	many	CSASPEGGAYRNTEAFF	TGCAGTGCTAGCCCGGAGGGGGGTGCGTATAGGAACACTGAAGCTTTCTTT
.	TRBV30	TRBJ2-1	.	CASTQQGLEQFF	TGTGCCTCTACCCAACAGGGCTTGGAGCAGTTCTTC
.	TRBV7-1	TRBJ1-2	many	CASSSRGLTQNPDSEANYGYTF	TGTGCCAGCAGCTCCCGTGGACTTACCCAAAACCCTGACAGCGAAGCTAACTATGGCTACACCTTC
.	TRBV20-1	TRBJ1-6	many	CSASPGGWGSPLHF	TGCAGTGCTAGTCCGGGGGGTTGGGGATCACCCCTCCACTTT
TRBD2	TRBV5-1	TRBJ2-2	few	CASSFHRRGGTGELFF	TGCGCCAGCAGCTTTCATCGGCGGGGGGGCACCGGGGAGCTGTTTTTT
TRBD2	TRBV16	TRBJ2-2	.	CASSSSGITGELFF	TGTGCCAGCAGCTCCAGCGGGATCACCGGGGAGCTGTTTTTT
TRBD1	TRBV7-6	TRBJ2-3	many	CASSGRDSPTDTQYF	TGTGCCAGCAGCGGCCGGGACAGTCCCACAGATACGCAGTATTTT
.	TRBV28	TRBJ1-2	many	CASSPLPRDIKNVGYTF	TGTGCCAGCAGTCCCCTCCCCCGGGACATCAAAAATGTTGGCTACACCTTC
.	TRBV7-8	TRBJ1-1	many	CASSLLQGRGTEAFF	TGTGCCAGCAGCCTTCTTCAGGGTCGGGGAACTGAAGCTTTCTTT
.	TRBV7-8	TRBJ2-5	many	CASSFGRGRPGETQYF	TGTGCCAGCAGCTTCGGGAGGGGGCGCCCCGGGGAGACCCAGTACTTC
.	TRBV20-1	TRBJ2-3	many	CSARVRALSDTQYF	TGCAGTGCTAGAGTAAGGGCCTTATCAGATACGCAGTATTTT
TRBD2	TRBV6-4	TRBJ2-1	many	CASSDLSGGASEQFF	TGTGCCAGCAGTGACTTAAGCGGGGGGGCCTCTGAGCAGTTCTTC
.	TRBV27	TRBJ1-6	many	CASSFVGGYNSPLHF	TGTGCCAGCAGTTTCGTGGGCGGGTATAATTCACCCCTCCACTTT